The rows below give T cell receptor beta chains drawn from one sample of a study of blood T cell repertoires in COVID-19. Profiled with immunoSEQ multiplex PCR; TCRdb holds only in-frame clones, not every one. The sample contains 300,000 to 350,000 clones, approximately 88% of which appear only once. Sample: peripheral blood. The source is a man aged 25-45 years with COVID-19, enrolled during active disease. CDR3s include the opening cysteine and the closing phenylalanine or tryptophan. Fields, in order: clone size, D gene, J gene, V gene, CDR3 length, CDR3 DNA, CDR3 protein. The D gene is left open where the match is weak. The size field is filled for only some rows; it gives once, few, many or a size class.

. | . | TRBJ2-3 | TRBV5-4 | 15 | TGTGCCAGCAGCCCAGGACAGAAGAGCACAGATACGCAGTATTTT | CASSPGQKSTDTQYF
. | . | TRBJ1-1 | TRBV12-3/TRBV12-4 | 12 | TGTGCCAGCAGTTTAGGTGGGACATATGCTTTCTTT | CASSLGGTYAFF
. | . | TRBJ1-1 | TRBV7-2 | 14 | TGTGCCAGCAGCTTAGTACAGGTGAACACTGAAGCTTTCTTT | CASSLVQVNTEAFF
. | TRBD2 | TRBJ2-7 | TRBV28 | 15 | TGTGCCAGCAGAAGTAGCGGGGGGTTGATCTACGAGCAGTACTTC | CASRSSGGLIYEQYF
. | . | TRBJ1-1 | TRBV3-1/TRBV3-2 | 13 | TGTGCCAGCAGCCAAGGGTCCAGTGAAGAAGCTTTCTTT | CASSQGSSEEAFF
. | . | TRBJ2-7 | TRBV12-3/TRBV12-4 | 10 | TGTGCCAGCAGTCTCTACGAGCAGTACTTC | CASSLYEQYF
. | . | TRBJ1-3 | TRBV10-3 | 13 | TGTGCCAGTAGGAACTACTCTGGAAACACCATATATTTT | CASRNYSGNTIYF
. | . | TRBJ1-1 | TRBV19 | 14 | TGTGCCAGTACCGCGGGACTCTGGAACACTGAAGCTTTCTTT | CASTAGLWNTEAFF
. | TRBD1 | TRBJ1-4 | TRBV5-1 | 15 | TGCGCCAGCAGCTTAGGGGGCTCGGGGAATGAAAAACTGTTTTTT | CASSLGGSGNEKLFF
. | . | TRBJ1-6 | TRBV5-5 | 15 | TGTGCCAGCAGCTTACAGGGAAGTAGTAATTCACCCCTCCACTTT | CASSLQGSSNSPLHF
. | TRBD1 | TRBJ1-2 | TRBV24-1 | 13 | TGTGCCACCAGTGCCGGGACAGGGTATGGCTACACCTTC | CATSAGTGYGYTF
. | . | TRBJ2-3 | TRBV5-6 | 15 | TGTGCCAGCAGCTTGGTAGGGGATAGGCCAGATACGCAGTATTTT | CASSLVGDRPDTQYF
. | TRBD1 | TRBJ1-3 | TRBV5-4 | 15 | TGTGCCAGCAGCTCCCAGGGGGTTTCTGGAAACACCATATATTTT | CASSSQGVSGNTIYF
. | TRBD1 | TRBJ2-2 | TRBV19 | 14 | TGTGCCAGTATTCCGGGACAGGGCGTCGGGGAGCTGTTTTTT | CASIPGQGVGELFF
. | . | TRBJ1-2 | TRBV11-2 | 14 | TGTGCCAGCAGCTTAGGCCTAGGGGTCTATGGCTACACCTTC | CASSLGLGVYGYTF
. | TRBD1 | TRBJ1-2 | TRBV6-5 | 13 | TGTGCCAGCAGTCTGGGGACAGGCTATGGCTACACCTTC | CASSLGTGYGYTF
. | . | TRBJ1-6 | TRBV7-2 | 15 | TGTGCCAGCAGCAGGGAATTAGGGGTGAATTCACCCCTCCACTTT | CASSRELGVNSPLHF
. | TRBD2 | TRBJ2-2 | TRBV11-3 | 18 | TGTGCCAGCAGCTCTTACTATAGCGGGGACCAGGGCACCGGGGAGCTGTTTTTT | CASSSYYSGDQGTGELFF
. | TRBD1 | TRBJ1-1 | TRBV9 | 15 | TGTGCCAGCAGCGTAGCTCAGGGGGGCCCGACTGAAGCTTTCTTT | CASSVAQGGPTEAFF
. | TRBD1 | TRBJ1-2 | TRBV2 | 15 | TGTGCCACCCCACCAAGGAACAGGGGAAGATATGGCTACACCTTC | CATPPRNRGRYGYTF
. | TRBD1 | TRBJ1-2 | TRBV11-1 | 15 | TGTGCCAGCAGCTTACGGACAGGGACCCACTATGGCTACACCTTC | CASSLRTGTHYGYTF
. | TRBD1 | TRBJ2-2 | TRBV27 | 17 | TGTGCCAGCAGTTTAAGGGGACAGGGATTATCGCCCGGGGAGCTGTTTTTT | CASSLRGQGLSPGELFF
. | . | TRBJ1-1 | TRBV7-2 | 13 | TGTGCCAGCAGCCCCCCCGTGAACACTGAAGCTTTCTTT | CASSPPVNTEAFF
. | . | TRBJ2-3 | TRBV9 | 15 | TGTGCCAGCAGCGTAGATGCCTACCCCACAGATACGCAGTATTTT | CASSVDAYPTDTQYF
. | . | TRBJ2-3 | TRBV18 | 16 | TGTGCCAGCTCACCTCCCCCGGGCCTAGCGTCGGGTACGCAGTATTTT | CASSPPPGLASGTQYF
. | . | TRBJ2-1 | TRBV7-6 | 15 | TGTGCCAGCAGCTCCGACCCGGGATCATACAATGAGCAGTTCTTC | CASSSDPGSYNEQFF
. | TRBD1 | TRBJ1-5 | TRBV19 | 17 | TGTGCCAGTAGTGCCGGGACAGGGACTTATAGCAATCAGCCCCAGCATTTT | CASSAGTGTYSNQPQHF
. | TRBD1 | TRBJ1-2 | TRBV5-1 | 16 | TGCGCCAGCAGCTTGGTGGGGGACAGGGAAACCTATGGCTACACCTTC | CASSLVGDRETYGYTF
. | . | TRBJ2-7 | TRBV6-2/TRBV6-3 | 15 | TGTGCCAGCAGCTCGAGACCGGACGGGATGGGAGAGCAGTACTTC | CASSSRPDGMGEQYF
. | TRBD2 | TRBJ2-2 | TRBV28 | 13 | TGTGCCAGCGCGGGAGGGTGGACCGGGGAGCTGTTTTTT | CASAGGWTGELFF
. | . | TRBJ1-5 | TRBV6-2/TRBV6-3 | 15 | TGTGCCAGCAGCCCAATTGACAGGAAAAATCAGCCCCAGCATTTT | CASSPIDRKNQPQHF
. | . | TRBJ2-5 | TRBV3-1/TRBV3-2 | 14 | TGTGCCAGCAGCCCCACATCGACAGAAGAGACCCAGTACTTC | CASSPTSTEETQYF
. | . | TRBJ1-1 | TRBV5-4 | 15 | TGTGCCAGCAGCTTGGGTCCGGGGGTGAACACTGAAGCTTTCTTT | CASSLGPGVNTEAFF
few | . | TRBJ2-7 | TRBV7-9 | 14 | TGTGCCAGCAGCCCTTGGTACAGCTCCTACGAGCAGTACTTC | CASSPWYSSYEQYF
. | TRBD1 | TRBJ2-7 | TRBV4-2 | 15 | TGTGCCAGCAGCCCCCGGGACAGGGGCTTCTACGAGCAGTACTTC | CASSPRDRGFYEQYF
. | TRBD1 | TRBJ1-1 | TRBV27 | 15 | TGTGCCAGCAGTTTAAGGGGGCAGGGGAACACTGAAGCTTTCTTT | CASSLRGQGNTEAFF
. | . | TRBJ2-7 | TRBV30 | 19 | TGTGCCTGGAGTGTACAGTCGGCTAGCCTTGGATCCAGGTCCTACGAGCAGTACTTC | CAWSVQSASLGSRSYEQYF
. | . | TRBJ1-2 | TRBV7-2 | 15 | TGTGCCAGCAGCTTAGCGTCGAACAATAACTATGGCTACACCTTC | CASSLASNNNYGYTF
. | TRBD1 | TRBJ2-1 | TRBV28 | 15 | TGTGCCAGCACCGACCGACAGGGTTTTATCGGTGAGCAGTTCTTC | CASTDRQGFIGEQFF
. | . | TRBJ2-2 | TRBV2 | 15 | TGTGCCAGCAGTCCAGGGGTCCTAAACACCGGGGAGCTGTTTTTT | CASSPGVLNTGELFF